The 32 T cell receptor beta chains in this list originate from one sample, sequenced in a study of human T cells and chemical hapten exposure. TCRdb re-derived calls from the RACE reads in MiXCR, one entry per CDR3 protein. The sample carries about 380,000 distinct CDR3 sequences, 4% to 6% recorded once. The time point is: pre-sensitization, week 0. The sample's treatment: therapeutic diphenylcyclopropenone sensitization with weekly scalp DPC. This sample comprised whole blood, obtained in connection with sensitization to the hapten diphenylcyclopropenone (DPC). The origin of the receptors is a woman aged 45-65 years with alopecia areata. Some clones in this sample may be carry-over from other donors' samples.

This clonotype has ten or more counts. The rearrangement joins TRBV12-3 or TRBV12-4 to TRBJ2-3, with unresolved D. This CDR3 has 11 residues. Trimming stripped 10 bases from V and 10 bases from J, with 15 bases between. The CDR3 spells CATKVLGSQYF. CDR3 bases: TGTGCCACCAAAGTTTTGGGATCGCAGTATTTT.

This clonotype was observed many times. The chain links TRBV4-1 to TRBJ1-1; possibly TRBD1 for D (5 bases). The CDR3 totals 20 residues. Per the germline V gene, CDR1 is MGHRA and CDR2 is YSYEKL. V was pared by 0 bases and J by 0 bases, with 23 bases between. The CDR3 region is CASSQDWGMGTLVLNTEAFF. The CDR3 nucleotides read TGCGCCAGCAGCCAAGATTGGGGGATGGGGACTCTTGTCCTGAACACTGAAGCTTTCTTT.

V and J are TRBV7-7 and TRBJ2-2; TRBD2 might be the D (5 bases). V lost 1 base to trimming and J lost 1 base, with 7 bases between them. Germline CDR1 reads SSHAT; CDR2 reads FNYEAQ (reference sequence). This CDR3 region has 15 residues. The CDR3 region has the DNA TGTGCCAGCAGCTTAGACGGAGGGAACACCGGGGAGCTGTTTTTT. Protein: CASSLDGGNTGELFF.

At least ten counts were recorded for this clonotype. The chain couples TRBV10-3 to TRBJ2-5, with 10 bases identical to TRBD1. This CDR3 is 14 amino acids long. Germline values: CDR1 ENHRY, CDR2 SYGVKD. V was pared by 10 bases and J by 3 bases, with 8 bases of the junction left unmatched. CDR3 DNA: TGTGCCAGGGGACAGGGGAGAAATGAAGAGACCCAGTACTTC. It yields the protein CARGQGRNEETQYF.

This clonotype was seen repeatedly, ten times or more. This chain links TRBV29-1 with TRBJ2-7; 10 nucleotides line up with TRBD2. Germline-derived CDR1 and CDR2 are SQVTM and ANQGSEA. V was pared by 4 bases and J by 2 bases, with 11 bases of the junction left unmatched. This CDR3 spans 16 amino acids. CDR3 DNA: TGCAGCGTTGGAGGGGCTAGCGGGAGAAGGACCTACGAGCAGTACTTC. The encoded protein is CSVGGASGRRTYEQYF.

This clonotype was found a few times. The chain couples TRBV29-1 to TRBJ1-1; tentatively, D is TRBD1 (5 bases). V was cut by 7 bases and J by 2 bases, with 14 bases left in between. CDR1 and CDR2 from the germline V gene are SQVTM and ANQGSEA. This CDR3 is built from 13 residues. CDR3 protein: CSALRGANTEAFF. The CDR3 DNA is TGCAGCGCTCTGCGGGGCGCTAACACTGAAGCTTTCTTT.

This clonotype was seen a handful of times. The chain has TRBV6-6 and TRBJ2-5, with a weak D call TRBD2 (6 bases). This CDR3 has 15 residues. Trimming removed 2 bases from V and 5 bases from J, with 15 bases in between. Germline V gives CDR1 MNHNY, CDR2 SVGAGI (reference sequence). CDR3 in amino acids: CASSYVDGGRETQYF. DNA of the CDR3: TGTGCCAGCAGTTACGTGGACGGGGGAAGGGAGACCCAGTACTTC.

This clonotype has at least ten counts. CDR3 loop: CSARGPSNQPQHF. The CDR3 nucleotides are TGCAGTGCTAGAGGCCCTTCTAATCAGCCCCAGCATTTT. The chain is built from TRBV20-1 and TRBJ1-5; D is unresolved. The CDR3 has 13 amino acids. V was shortened by 1 base and J by 4 bases, with 8 bases between the two germline ends. Germline CDR1 DFQATT, CDR2 SNEGSKA (reference sequence).

There are many counts of this clonotype. The rearrangement links TRBV28 to TRBJ1-5; weak D call: TRBD1 (6 bases). Trimming took 5 bases from V and 4 from J, leaving 12 bases between them. This CDR3 has 14 residues. In germline, CDR1 is MDHEN, CDR2 SYDVKM. The CDR3 is CASSKGQVNQPQHF. The CDR3 bases are TGTGCCAGCAGTAAGGGACAAGTTAATCAGCCCCAGCATTTT.

This clonotype has just a few counts. This chain connects TRBV20-1 to TRBJ2-2, with D unclear. V dropped 7 bases and J dropped 4 bases, with 10 bases sitting between them. This CDR3 has 12 amino acids. Germline V gene data show CDR1 as DFQATT and CDR2 as SNEGSKA (reference sequence). The CDR3 DNA is TGCAGTGGTACCGACGGCACCGGGGAGCTGTTTTTT. Its protein product is CSGTDGTGELFF.

The CDR3 sequence: CASSPNPTVIQETQYF. In DNA, the CDR3 is TGCGCCAGCAGCCCAAATCCTACAGTGATACAAGAGACCCAGTACTTC. V usage is TRBV5-1 and J usage is TRBJ2-5; D gene ambiguous. The CDR3 spans 16 residues. The V gene lost 4 bases and the J gene lost 2 bases, with 18 bases spanning the gap. Germline CDR1 and CDR2: SGHRS and YFSETQ.

The CDR3 sequence: CASSSISRDTDEQYF. The CDR3 DNA sequence: TGCGCCAGCAGCTCGATATCCCGGGACACCGACGAGCAGTACTTC. The chain is built from TRBV5-1 and TRBJ2-7, with D possibly TRBD1 on 6 matching bases. The germline CDR1 and CDR2 sequences are SGHRS and YFSETQ. The CDR3 loop spans 15 amino acids. Trimming stripped 3 bases from V and 5 bases from J, with 18 bases between.

The chain recombines TRBV2 with TRBJ2-3; 14 nucleotides align to TRBD2. Germline CDR1 SNHLY, CDR2 FYNNEI. The CDR3 is made up of 18 amino acids. The ends lost 6 bases at V and 4 bases at J; junction bases unmatched: 12. Here the CDR3 DNA reads TGTGCCAGCAGGGACAGGACTAGCGGGGGGATGAGAGCAGATACGCAGTATTTT. Translating it yields CASRDRTSGGMRADTQYF. The complete variable domain, with remaining parts taken from reference TRBV2 and TRBJ2-3, reads EPEVTQTPSHQVTQMGQEVILRCVPISNHLYFYWYRQILGQKVEFLVSFYNNEISEKSEIFDDQFSVERPDGSNFTLKIRSTKLEDSAMYFCASRDRTSGGMRADTQYFGPGTRLTVL.

This clonotype was detected a few times. The chain links TRBV6-2 or TRBV6-3 to TRBJ2-3; D is possibly TRBD1 (7 bases). CDR1 and CDR2 (germline): MNHEY, SVGEGT. This CDR3 has 15 residues. V was trimmed by 7 bases and J by 1 base, leaving 15 bases between them. The CDR3 spells CASTLQGGGTDTQYF. The CDR3 region has the DNA TGTGCCAGCACCCTCCAGGGGGGTGGCACAGATACGCAGTATTTT.

CDR3 DNA: TGTGCCAGCAGCTTAAGACTAGCGGGGGAAGATCCTAGCACAGATACGCAGTATTTT. This encodes CASSLRLAGEDPSTDTQYF. The V and J genes are TRBV11-3 and TRBJ2-3; 12 bases map to TRBD2. There are 19 residues in the CDR3. Trimming at V came to 2 bases and at J to 0 bases, leaving 9 bases not matched to a gene. Germline CDR1 SGHNT, CDR2 YENEEA.

This clonotype was observed many times. This chain links TRBV5-1 with TRBJ2-7; TRBD1 might be the D (6 bases). The CDR3 runs 14 residues. Germline V gives CDR1 SGHRS, CDR2 YFSETQ. The V gene lost 4 bases and the J gene lost 2 bases, with 13 bases spanning the gap. The CDR3 DNA reads TGCGCCAGCAGCATCGGACAGACGACCTACGAGCAGTACTTC. It specifies CASSIGQTTYEQYF. Filled out from reference TRBV5-1 and TRBJ2-7, the complete variable domain reads KAGVTQTPRYLIKTRGQQVTLSCSPISGHRSVSWYQQTPGQGLQFLFEYFSETQRNKGNFPGRFSGRQFSNSRSEMNVSTLELGDSALYLCASSIGQTTYEQYFGPGTRLTVT.

The chain combines TRBV2 with TRBJ2-6, with 9 bases that match TRBD2. CDR3 length: 16 amino acids. In germline, CDR1 is SNHLY, CDR2 FYNNEI. V trimming: 5 bases; J trimming: 3 bases; junction bases outside the gene matches: 5. CDR3 in amino acids: CASSQIAGDGANVLTF. DNA of the CDR3: TGTGCCAGCAGTCAGATAGCGGGAGATGGGGCCAACGTCCTGACTTTC.

This clonotype occurred many times. The gene calls are TRBV11-1 and TRBJ2-1, with a tentative D call TRBD2 (6 bases). V was cut by 7 bases and J by 7 bases, with 14 bases left in between. The CDR3 has 13 residues. The germline CDR1 and CDR2 sequences are SGHAT and FQDESV (reference sequence). The DNA of the CDR3 is TGTGCCAGCACCCGGGGAGGAGAAAATGAGCAGTTCTTC. Its translation is CASTRGGENEQFF.

J is TRBJ2-7 and V is TRBV7-8; tentative D call: TRBD2 (7 bases). Trimming took 4 bases from V and 0 from J, leaving 13 bases between them. CDR1 is SGHVS, CDR2 FQNEAQ, per germline. The CDR3 sequence is 15 residues long. The CDR3 DNA follows: TGTGCCAGCAGCTCCTGGGGGGGGCACTCCTACGAGCAGTACTTC. Its protein product is CASSSWGGHSYEQYF.

The chain recombines TRBV27 with TRBJ1-1; unclear D gene. Germline V gene lookup returns CDR1 MNHEY and CDR2 SMNVEV (reference sequence). V dropped 3 bases and J dropped 2 bases, with 7 bases sitting between them. CDR3 length: 13 amino acids. The CDR3 sequence is CASSFRFNTEAFF. CDR3 coding DNA: TGTGCCAGCAGTTTCCGATTTAACACTGAAGCTTTCTTT.

Only a few counts were recorded for this clonotype. The chain recombines TRBV10-2 with TRBJ1-2; no clear D gene. Between the trimmed V and J ends, which lost 0 bases and 6 bases, there was a span of 5 bases. From germline, CDR1 is WSHSY and CDR2 SAAADI. The CDR3 loop spans 12 amino acids. The CDR3 bases are TGCGCCAGCAGTGAGTCTAGGGATGGCTACACCTTC. It yields the protein CASSESRDGYTF.

This clonotype has ten or more counts. The V gene is TRBV10-3, the J gene TRBJ2-5; no firm D call. From germline, CDR1 is ENHRY and CDR2 SYGVKD. With 4 bases removed from V and 0 bases from J, the gap between germline ends came to 3 bases. This CDR3 comprises 12 residues. The CDR3 loop reads CAISANQETQYF. The DNA of the CDR3 is TGTGCCATCAGTGCAAACCAAGAGACCCAGTACTTC.

This clonotype was observed a handful of times. The chain carries TRBV7-2 and TRBJ2-1; D gene ambiguous. Trimming cost V 5 bases and J 5 bases, with 13 bases left between them. The CDR3 consists of 14 residues. Germline assignment: CDR1 SGHTA and CDR2 FQGNSA. CDR3 sequence reads: CASSIDGYNNEQFF. The CDR3 DNA follows: TGTGCCAGCAGCATAGACGGATATAACAATGAGCAGTTCTTC.

The chain is built from TRBV12-5 and TRBJ1-4; tentative D call: TRBD1 (6 bases). This CDR3 is 14 amino acids long. Germline lookup yields CDR1 LGHNT and CDR2 FRNRAP. V gave up 6 bases and J gave up 7 bases, with 15 bases separating them. CDR3 coding DNA: TGTGCTAGTGGCCCGAGGGGGGAAGGTGAAAAACTGTTTTTT. Its protein product is CASGPRGEGEKLFF.

The chain employs TRBV28 and TRBJ1-3; D perhaps matches TRBD1 (6 bases). This CDR3 spans 16 amino acids. Germline loops: CDR1 MDHEN, CDR2 SYDVKM. Trimming removed 2 bases from V and 0 bases from J, with 11 bases in between. CDR3 region: CASSLGGAFSGNTIYF. For the CDR3, the DNA is TGTGCCAGCAGTTTAGGGGGGGCCTTCTCTGGAAACACCATATATTTT.

This clonotype was detected a few times. The V and J genes are TRBV27 and TRBJ1-5; D might be TRBD1 (6 bases). Germline V gives CDR1 MNHEY, CDR2 SMNVEV (reference sequence). The CDR3 contains 15 residues. Trimming removed 2 bases from V and 6 bases from J, with 14 bases in between. The CDR3 DNA follows: TGTGCCAGCAGTTTAAGGAGGGGGAAGTTTCAGCCCCAGCATTTT. Its translation: CASSLRRGKFQPQHF.

This clonotype was observed many times. The chain uses TRBV29-1 and TRBJ1-1; perhaps TRBD1 as D (6 bases). From germline, CDR1 is SQVTM and CDR2 ANQGSEA. The CDR3 is 13 residues long. V was shortened by 1 base and J by 0 bases, with 6 bases between the two germline ends. CDR3 in DNA: TGCAGCGTTGAAGGACAGGTGAACACTGAAGCTTTCTTT. Amino acid sequence: CSVEGQVNTEAFF.

This clonotype was recorded many times. The chain has TRBV7-2 and TRBJ2-6; maybe TRBD2 (5 bases). The V end lost 1 base, the J end lost 0 bases, and 7 bases lay between the germline ends. Looked up from germline, CDR1 is SGHTA and CDR2 is FQGNSA. The CDR3 spans 16 residues. The CDR3 region has the DNA TGTGCCAGCAGCTTAGAAGGGAGCTCTGGGGCCAACGTCCTGACTTTC. Translating gives CASSLEGSSGANVLTF.

The table lists this clonotype with a count of one. The chain employs TRBV6-5 and TRBJ1-1, with unresolved D. CDR1 is MNHEY and CDR2 is SVGAGI in the germline V gene. The CDR3 is 13 amino acids. The V end lost 4 bases, the J end lost 4 bases, and 10 bases lay between the germline ends. The CDR3 DNA follows: TGTGCCAGCAGTTTCTCGGGCCCCACTGAAGCTTTCTTT. It specifies CASSFSGPTEAFF.

Details on this clonotype: At one of its ends the junction is not consistent with the germline gene, which may arise from a read error. V gene TRBV2 combines with J gene TRBJ1-6; 7 nucleotides match TRBD1. In germline, CDR1 is SNHLY, CDR2 FYNNEI. The CDR3 consists of 13 residues. This CDR3 is CASSEDRESPLHF. The DNA of the CDR3 is TGTGCCAGCAGCGAAGACAGGGAATCACCCCTCCACTTT.

DNA of the CDR3: TGCAGTGTTCAGGGATTGAACACAGATACGCAGTATTTT. Encoded protein: CSVQGLNTDTQYF. The chain uses TRBV20-1 and TRBJ2-3, with D maybe TRBD1 (5 bases). CDR1 and CDR2 (germline): DFQATT, SNEGSKA (reference sequence). The CDR3 is made up of 13 amino acids. V lost 7 bases and J lost 2, with 13 bases in between.

This clonotype was observed a handful of times. The rearrangement links TRBV2 to TRBJ1-5, with TRBD1 matching over 8 bases. J gave up 5 bases and V 10 bases, and 10 bases lay outside the gene matches. Looked up from germline, CDR1 is SNHLY and CDR2 is FYNNEI. The CDR3 totals 14 residues. The CDR3 spells CAKTGAIKDQPQHF. CDR3 sequence (DNA): TGTGCCAAGACAGGGGCCATTAAGGATCAGCCCCAGCATTTT. The entire variable domain, with the rest obtained from reference TRBV2 and TRBJ1-5, is as follows: EPEVTQTPSHQVTQMGQEVILRCVPISNHLYFYWYRQILGQKVEFLVSFYNNEISEKSEIFDDQFSVERPDGSNFTLKIRSTKLEDSAMYFCAKTGAIKDQPQHFGDGTRLSIL.